Presented here are 6 T cell receptor beta chains from one specimen sequenced in a study of T cell responses to AZD1222 COVID-19 vaccine. The data were produced by immunoSEQ multiplex PCR, yet TCRdb's version contains in-frame clones alone and is incomplete. The table lists roughly 150,000 clones, under 95% of them singletons. Sequencing used peripheral blood, obtained 28 days after the second AZD1222 dose. The receptor source for this set is an adult who received the AZD1222 COVID-19 vaccine.

The V call is TRBV11-2, the J call TRBJ1-3, with D unclear. The CDR3 covers 14 residues. Germline-derived CDR1 and CDR2 are SGHAT and FQNNGV. V was trimmed by 5 bases and J by 11 bases, leaving 19 bases between them. CDR3 amino acids: CASSIESRGSSIYF. CDR3 sequence (DNA): TGTGCCAGCAGCATCGAGTCGAGAGGGTCGTCCATATATTTT.

In nucleotides, the CDR3 is TGTGCCAGCTCACCCCCCGAGCGGACAGGGGGGGACGAGCAGTACTTC. Its translation: CASSPPERTGGDEQYF. The V call is TRBV18, the J call TRBJ2-7; 10 bases align to TRBD1. The CDR3 has 16 residues. J lost 5 bases, V lost 3 bases, and 10 bases had no gene match. Germline V gene lookup returns CDR1 KGHSH and CDR2 LQKENI.

CDR3 DNA sequence: TGCGCCAGCAGTGAGGCGGGAGAATACACAGATACGCAGTATTTT. This sequence encodes CASSEAGEYTDTQYF. The V call is TRBV10-1, the J call TRBJ2-3; TRBD2 aligns across 7 bases. Germline V gene data show CDR1 as WNHNN and CDR2 as SYGVQD (reference sequence). This CDR3 comprises 15 residues. V shed 2 bases, J shed 2 bases, and the junction held 4 bases outside the gene matches.

CDR3 coding DNA: TGTGCCAGCAGCTTAGATTCGGCAACCGTATACAATGAGCAGTTCTTC. Protein product: CASSLDSATVYNEQFF. The chain links TRBV7-2 to TRBJ2-1; no reliable D call. V lost 1 base and J lost 4, with 14 bases in between. CDR1 is SGHTA, CDR2 FQGNSA, per germline. The CDR3 consists of 16 residues.

This chain links TRBV7-9 with TRBJ1-5, with D uncertain. This CDR3 comprises 15 residues. Germline assignment: CDR1 SEHNR and CDR2 FQNEAQ (reference sequence). V was shortened by 4 bases and J by 3 bases, with 13 bases between the two germline ends. This CDR3 reads CASSSPGISNQPQHF. CDR3 coding DNA: TGTGCCAGCAGCTCGCCCGGGATTTCCAATCAGCCCCAGCATTTT. The full variable domain, completed using reference TRBV7-9 and TRBJ1-5, is DTGVSQNPRHKITKRGQNVTFRCDPISEHNRLYWYRQTLGQGPEFLTYFQNEAQLEKSRLLSDRFSAERPKGSFSTLEIQRTEQGDSAMYLCASSSPGISNQPQHFGDGTRLSIL.

V usage is TRBV27 and J usage is TRBJ2-7, with D perhaps matching TRBD2 (6 bases). This CDR3 is built from 16 residues. The germline gives CDR1 MNHEY, CDR2 SMNVEV (reference sequence). The V gene lost 4 bases and the J gene lost 0 bases, with 16 bases spanning the gap. CDR3 in DNA: TGTGCCAGCAGTTCATACTTCGGGGGTAGCTCCTACGAGCAGTACTTC. Its translation: CASSSYFGGSSYEQYF.